A selection of T cell receptor beta chains follows, all from one sample in a study of T-cell memory formation after mild COVID-19. A single record per CDR3 protein comes from TCRdb applying MiXCR to the 5' RACE reads. The sample has some 270,000 distinct CDR3 sequences, just over 15% seen once. The sequenced sample was PBMCs or a T cell subset sorted from them (not recorded which). The receptors originated from an adult woman who had mild COVID-19 (a few samples of this study predate the infection). Cell type and time point are not known. Each CDR3 is given with its conserved first and last residue. The D gene is left open where the match is weak. Clone size is given for some rows only: seen once, a few or many times, or a class if the clone is expanded.

v_gene	abundance	j_gene	d_gene	CDR3nt	CDR3aa
TRBV20-1	few	TRBJ2-7	TRBD2	TGCAGTGCTAGAGGCCTAGCGGGAGGGCCGGGCAACGACGAGCAGTACTTC	CSARGLAGGPGNDEQYF
TRBV18	.	TRBJ1-1	.	TGTGCCAGCTCACATGTGGGGGCGGGGGCTACCAACACTGAAGCTTTCTTT	CASSHVGAGATNTEAFF
TRBV3-1	.	TRBJ2-2	TRBD1	TGTGCCAGCAGCGGGACAGGGGGCGCCGGGGAGCTGTTTTTT	CASSGTGGAGELFF
TRBV6-5	.	TRBJ1-2	TRBD1	TGTGCCAGCAGTATAACAGGGGGCGCGGGGTACTACACCTTC	CASSITGGAGYYTF
TRBV20-1	few	TRBJ1-1	TRBD1	TGCAGTGCTAGAGATCCCCCAGGGGGGGCTTTCTTT	CSARDPPGGAFF
TRBV27	few	TRBJ1-1	.	TGTGCCAGCAGACGTCACGGTCAGAGTAACTCAGGGGCTTTCTTT	CASRRHGQSNSGAFF
TRBV7-9	.	TRBJ1-4	TRBD1	TGTGCCAGCAGCCACGCGCGGGACAGTAATGAAAAACTGTTTTTT	CASSHARDSNEKLFF
TRBV7-9	many	TRBJ2-2	.	TGTGCCAGCAGCTTCCGGTGGGCCGGGGAGCTGTTTTTT	CASSFRWAGELFF
TRBV19	.	TRBJ1-5	TRBD1	TGTGCCAGTGACAGGGTCAACAATCAGCCCCAGCATTTT	CASDRVNNQPQHF
TRBV4-1	.	TRBJ2-7	TRBD2	TGCGCCAGCAGCCAAGTGAGGACTAGCGGGGGGTACGAGCAGTACTTC	CASSQVRTSGGYEQYF
TRBV2	.	TRBJ2-1	.	TGTGCCAGCAGTCTGGAGGGGGATGAGCAGTTCTTC	CASSLEGDEQFF
TRBV5-5	.	TRBJ2-2	.	TGTGCCAGCAGCTTGGAGGCCTACGACACCGGGGAGCTGTTTTTT	CASSLEAYDTGELFF
TRBV29-1	few	TRBJ2-7	TRBD1	TGCAGCGGGAGGACAGGGTCGGACGAGCAGTACTTC	CSGRTGSDEQYF
TRBV6-1	.	TRBJ1-2	.	TGTGCCAGCAGTGACCCAAGGACAGCTAACTATGGCTACACCTTC	CASSDPRTANYGYTF
TRBV24-1	.	TRBJ1-5	.	TGTGCCACCAGTCAGGTGAATAGCAATCAGCCCCAGCATTTT	CATSQVNSNQPQHF
TRBV18	.	TRBJ1-2	.	TGTGCCAGCTCACTACAGGAAACCAACTATGGCTACACCTTC	CASSLQETNYGYTF
TRBV5-1	.	TRBJ2-1	.	TGCGCCAGCAGCTTCAGGACTAACACCGATAACAATGAGCAGTTCTTC	CASSFRTNTDNNEQFF
TRBV9	many	TRBJ2-7	.	TGTGCCAGCAGCCCCCGGACGTCTGAATCCTACGAGCAGTACTTC	CASSPRTSESYEQYF
TRBV30	.	TRBJ1-2	.	TGTGCCTGGAGTGTACCCCGGCAGGTCGTAGGCTACACCTTC	CAWSVPRQVVGYTF
TRBV15	few	TRBJ1-2	TRBD1	TGTGCCACCAGCAGCGGGACAGTCGGTGGCTACACCTTC	CATSSGTVGGYTF
TRBV5-1	many	TRBJ2-7	.	TGCGCCAGCAGCTTGGCCGGGGCGGCCTACGAGCAGTACTTC	CASSLAGAAYEQYF
TRBV20-1	.	TRBJ1-5	.	TGCAGTGCTACCGTACCGGGAGGCCCGGGGCAGCCCCAGCATTTT	CSATVPGGPGQPQHF
TRBV10-3	.	TRBJ1-6	TRBD1	TGTGCCAGCCATGGACAGGTACCTTCACCCCTCCACTTT	CASHGQVPSPLHF
TRBV2	.	TRBJ2-2	.	TGTGCCAGCCGCAGGCAAGCCCTGGCGAACACCGGGGAGCTGTTTTTT	CASRRQALANTGELFF
TRBV2	.	TRBJ2-7	.	TGTGCCAGCAGGCCAGGGGACCTCTACGAGCAGTACTTC	CASRPGDLYEQYF
TRBV20-1	.	TRBJ1-3	TRBD1	TGCAGTGCAACCGACAGGGGCTCTGGAAACACCATATATTTT	CSATDRGSGNTIYF
TRBV9	.	TRBJ2-3	TRBD2	TGTGCCAGCAGCTTCTCAGGGACTAGCGGGACAGATACGCAGTATTTT	CASSFSGTSGTDTQYF
TRBV7-7	few	TRBJ2-2	TRBD1	TGTGCCAGCCGGCCGGGACAGGGCTCGCCCGGGGAGCTGTTTTTT	CASRPGQGSPGELFF
TRBV11-1	.	TRBJ2-5	TRBD2	TGTGCCAGCAGCTTAAACCCTGGACTAGCGGCGGAGGAGACCCAGTACTTC	CASSLNPGLAAEETQYF
TRBV9	.	TRBJ2-2	TRBD1	TGTGCCAGCAGCGTGAGAACAGGGGGGAACACCGGGGAGCTGTTTTTT	CASSVRTGGNTGELFF
TRBV6-2/TRBV6-3	many	TRBJ1-1	TRBD1	TGTGCCAGCAGTTACGCGAGACGTACCGGGACAGGGCTAGGAAACACTGAAGCTTTCTTT	CASSYARRTGTGLGNTEAFF
TRBV28	.	TRBJ1-1	.	TGTGCCAGCAGTCTACTCAGTGCCATGAACACTGAAGCTTTCTTT	CASSLLSAMNTEAFF
TRBV4-3	few	TRBJ1-2	.	TGCGCCAGCAGCCAAGATGGAAGAAGATCTAACTATGGCTACACCTTC	CASSQDGRRSNYGYTF
TRBV6-1	.	TRBJ2-1	TRBD2	TGTGCCAGCAGTGTGCCGGGGGGTAACAATGAGCAGTTCTTC	CASSVPGGNNEQFF
TRBV18	.	TRBJ2-1	.	TGTGCCAGCTCACCACCCCTAGGGAATGAGCAGTTCTTC	CASSPPLGNEQFF
TRBV12-3/TRBV12-4	few	TRBJ2-6	TRBD2	TGTGCCAGCAGTACTGGACTAGCGGCTCGCTCTGGGGCCAACGTCCTGACTTTC	CASSTGLAARSGANVLTF
TRBV2	.	TRBJ1-3	.	TGTGCCAGCAGCCGAACCTCTGGAAACACCATATATTTT	CASSRTSGNTIYF
TRBV7-8	few	TRBJ1-6	.	TGTGCCAGCAGCCCTGCCTCCAGCTCCTATAATTCACCCCTCCACTTT	CASSPASSSYNSPLHF
TRBV29-1	.	TRBJ1-2	.	TGCAGCGTTGGGGGGGTTAACTATGGCTACACCTTC	CSVGGVNYGYTF
TRBV27	.	TRBJ2-7	.	TGTGCCAGCAGTTGGGACGGGAGCGCTACCACCTACGAGCAGTACTTC	CASSWDGSATTYEQYF
TRBV20-1	few	TRBJ2-7	TRBD2	TGCAGTGCTAGACCCGGACTAGCGGGAGGGCCCATCTACGAGCAGTACTTC	CSARPGLAGGPIYEQYF
TRBV5-5	many	TRBJ1-1	.	TGTGCCAGCAGCTTTTCAGTAGACACTGAAGCTTTCTTT	CASSFSVDTEAFF
TRBV24-1	.	TRBJ2-2	.	TGTGCCACCAGTGATTCGTCGGCTACGGACACCGGGGAGCTGTTTTTT	CATSDSSATDTGELFF
TRBV12-5	.	TRBJ2-1	.	TGTGCTAGTGGTGGACCGGAGCAGTTCTTC	CASGGPEQFF
TRBV12-3/TRBV12-4	few	TRBJ1-5	TRBD1	TGTGCCAGCAGTTTAGGGCGAAAAGGGGGCCAGCCCCAGCATTTT	CASSLGRKGGQPQHF
TRBV5-1	.	TRBJ1-1	TRBD1	TGCGCCAGCAGCCAGAGGGACAGGGCCTACACTGAAGCTTTCTTT	CASSQRDRAYTEAFF
TRBV29-1	few	TRBJ2-5	.	TGCAGCGTTGTCGTACAGGGTTTTACGGAGACCCAGTACTTC	CSVVVQGFTETQYF
TRBV3-1	few	TRBJ2-1	.	TGTGCCAGCAGCAGCCCTGGGACACCTCTGTACAATGAGCAGTTCTTC	CASSSPGTPLYNEQFF
TRBV6-5	.	TRBJ2-6	.	TGTGCCAGCAGTTTTCCGAGACACGCAGCTGGGGCCAACGTCCTGACTTTC	CASSFPRHAAGANVLTF